This T cell receptor (beta chain) appears in the sequencing data of a study of T cells in tumors after PD-1 blockade. The protocol was immunoSEQ multiplex PCR, while the TCRdb copy is restricted to in-frame clones and leaves out a portion. The profile shows about 15,000 clones, around 80% of them singletons. Genomic DNA template from tumor biopsies or peripheral blood, roughly 600 ng to 6,500 ng input. The ends were cut back, 8 bases at V and 4 bases at J, with 14 bases in the middle. The CDR3 loop spans 13 amino acids. This chain uses TRBV12-3 or TRBV12-4 with TRBJ1-2; tentatively, D is TRBD1 (6 bases). The specimen comprised PBMCs, sampled after anti-PD-1 treatment. The origin of this receptor is a human donor with basal cell carcinoma. The CDR3 nucleotides are TGTGCCAGCGGTCACAGGGACACCTATGGCTACACCTTC. Its translation: CASGHRDTYGYTF.